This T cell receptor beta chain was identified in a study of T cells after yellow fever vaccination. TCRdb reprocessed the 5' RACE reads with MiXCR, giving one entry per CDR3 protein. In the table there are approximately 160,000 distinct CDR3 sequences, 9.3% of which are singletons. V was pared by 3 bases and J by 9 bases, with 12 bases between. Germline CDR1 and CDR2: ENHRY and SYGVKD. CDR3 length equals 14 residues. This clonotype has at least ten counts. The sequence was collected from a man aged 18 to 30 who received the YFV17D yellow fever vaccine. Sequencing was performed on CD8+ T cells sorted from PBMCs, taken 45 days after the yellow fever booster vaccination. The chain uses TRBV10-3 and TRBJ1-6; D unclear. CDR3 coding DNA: TGTGCCATCAGTGAAAGTGGCACGGGTTCACCCCTCCACTTT. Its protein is CAISESGTGSPLHF.